The 16 T cell receptor beta chains below all came from one sample that was sequenced in a study of control samples from healthy donors and cancer patients. Data came from immunoSEQ multiplex PCR; TCRdb stores just in-frame clones and leaves some out. The table has some 130,000 clones, about 93% seen once; the top ten hold 1.5% to 2%. The sequencing input was PBMCs. The receptors come from a man aged 50-59 years with head and neck cancer.

This chain links TRBV15 with TRBJ1-3, with D hard to call. Trimming shortened V by 5 bases and J by 0 bases, and 11 bases separated the two germline ends. This CDR3 comprises 15 residues. The V gene's germline CDR1 is LNHNV and CDR2 YYDKDF (reference sequence). DNA for the CDR3: TGTGCCACCAGCTGGGGTGCGAGCTCTGGAAACACCATATATTTT. Translating it yields CATSWGASSGNTIYF.

V gene TRBV6-2 or TRBV6-3 combines with J gene TRBJ2-5; D tentatively reads TRBD1 or TRBD2 (5 bases each). This CDR3 contains 15 residues. Germline V gene sequence: CDR1 MNHEY, CDR2 SVGEGT. V lost 4 bases and J lost 4, with 16 bases in between. The CDR3 is CASSFGTAPIETQYF. CDR3 in DNA: TGTGCCAGCAGTTTCGGGACGGCACCGATAGAGACCCAGTACTTC.

The gene calls are TRBV15 and TRBJ1-3, with D uncertain. The CDR3 loop spans 12 amino acids. In germline, CDR1 is LNHNV, CDR2 YYDKDF (reference sequence). V was clipped by 6 bases and J by 2 bases, with 5 bases between them. The CDR3 loop reads CATRAPGNTIYF. The DNA of the CDR3 is TGTGCCACCAGGGCTCCTGGAAACACCATATATTTT.

V gene TRBV29-1 combines with J gene TRBJ2-5; D ambiguous. Germline V gives CDR1 SQVTM, CDR2 ANQGSEA. The CDR3 spans 16 residues. The V gene lost 7 bases and the J gene lost 5 bases, with 26 bases spanning the gap. The CDR3 DNA sequence: TGCAGCGCTGGACGTTGGGGTTGGAAGTTGCAGGAGACCCAGTACTTC. This sequence encodes CSAGRWGWKLQETQYF.

The gene calls are TRBV19 and TRBJ1-1, with a tentative D call TRBD1 (6 bases). Trimming cost V 3 bases and J 0 bases, with 17 bases left between them. CDR3 length: 17 residues. Germline V gene sequence: CDR1 LNHDA, CDR2 SQIVND (reference sequence). DNA for the CDR3: TGTGCCAGTAGTATTCTTAAGGCAGGGGCCCTGAACACTGAAGCTTTCTTT. The encoded protein is CASSILKAGALNTEAFF.

J is TRBJ1-4 and V is TRBV4-1; 10 bases line up with TRBD1. Losses at the gene ends were 4 bases for V and 5 bases for J; bases not matched to a gene: 7. This CDR3 spans 16 amino acids. Germline V gene lookup returns CDR1 MGHRA and CDR2 YSYEKL. CDR3 in DNA: TGCGCCAGCAGCCCGGGACAGGGGCCTCTAAATGAAAAACTGTTTTTT. It encodes CASSPGQGPLNEKLFF.

The chain couples TRBV21-1 to TRBJ2-2. TRBV21-1 is tagged as a pseudogene. The length of the CDR3 is 13 residues. The CDR3 DNA reads as TGTGCCAGCGGGGGTGTCGTTACCGGGGAGCTGTTTTTT. Its translation: CASGGVVTGELFF.

The rearrangement links TRBV6-5 to TRBJ1-2; D is unresolved. This CDR3 contains 12 residues. The V and J ends lost 6 bases and 4 bases respectively, with 9 bases between them. Looked up from germline, CDR1 is MNHEY and CDR2 is SVGAGI. CDR3 sequence: CASSPETYGYTF. The CDR3, as DNA: TGTGCCAGCAGCCCCGAGACCTATGGCTACACCTTC.

The rearrangement joins TRBV7-2 to TRBJ1-6; no definite D call. The length of the CDR3 is 13 residues. Trimming left V 1 base short and J 13 bases short, with 11 bases between. Germline CDR1 is SGHTA and CDR2 is FQGNSA. CDR3 DNA: TGTGCCAGCAGCTTAGGGATGGGGTGGCCCCTCCACTTT. Amino acid sequence: CASSLGMGWPLHF.

In its sample, this clone was seen once. The chain links TRBV18 to TRBJ1-4; possibly TRBD1 for D (5 bases). The CDR3 runs to 14 residues. The germline V and J ends were trimmed by 4 bases and 5 bases, with 11 bases remaining between them. The germline gives CDR1 KGHSH, CDR2 LQKENI. For the CDR3, the DNA is TGTGCCAGCTCACGGGACGGAGGAAATGAAAAACTGTTTTTT. The encoded protein is CASSRDGGNEKLFF.

This chain connects TRBV6-1 to TRBJ1-2; weak D call: TRBD1 (5 bases). Germline V gene lookup returns CDR1 MNHNS and CDR2 SASEGT. The CDR3 is 15 amino acids. The V end lost 2 bases, the J end lost 4 bases, and 14 bases lay between the germline ends. CDR3 nucleotides: TGTGCCAGCAGTGAACGTGGAGGACACAGCTATGGCTACACCTTC. The encoded protein is CASSERGGHSYGYTF.

This sequence joins TRBV7-3 and TRBJ2-5, with TRBD1 matching 7 bases. Germline CDR1 reads SGHTA; CDR2 reads FQGTGA. V trimming: 6 bases; J trimming: 9 bases; junction bases outside the gene matches: 10. CDR3 length: 13 residues. The CDR3 spells CASSPTRGQAQYF. In nucleotides, the CDR3 is TGTGCCAGCAGTCCCACCAGAGGACAGGCCCAGTACTTC. Full variable domain (rest looked up from reference TRBV7-3 and TRBJ2-5): GAGVSQTPSNKVTEKGKYVELRCDPISGHTALYWYRQSLGQGPEFLIYFQGTGAADDSGLPNDRFFAVRPEGSVSTLKIQRTERGDSAVYLCASSPTRGQAQYFGPGTRLLVL.

The chain employs TRBV5-4 and TRBJ2-2; the D gene could be TRBD1 or TRBD2 (5 bases each). V was trimmed by 5 bases and J by 4 bases, leaving 12 bases between them. CDR1 and CDR2 (germline): SGHNT, YYREEE (reference sequence). CDR3 length equals 14 residues. CDR3 in amino acids: CASRFGAGTGELFF. As DNA, the CDR3 is TGTGCCAGCAGATTTGGGGCGGGCACCGGGGAGCTGTTTTTT. The full variable domain, with the rest looked up from reference TRBV5-4 and TRBJ2-2, is ETGVTQSPTHLIKTRGQQVTLRCSSQSGHNTVSWYQQALGQGPQFIFQYYREEENGRGNFPPRFSGLQFPNYSSELNVNALELDDSALYLCASRFGAGTGELFFGEGSRLTVL.

This CDR3 reads CASSLGRRGIYNEQFF. CDR3 nucleotide sequence: TGTGCCAGCAGTCTTGGCCGGAGGGGGATTTACAATGAGCAGTTCTTC. The J gene is TRBJ2-1, the V gene TRBV5-4; the D gene could be TRBD1 or TRBD2 (6 bases each). This CDR3 is built from 16 residues. Trimming shortened V by 5 bases and J by 4 bases, and 19 bases separated the two germline ends. CDR1 and CDR2 (germline): SGHNT, YYREEE (reference sequence).

The rearrangement joins TRBV4-3 to TRBJ1-1, with 11 bases lining up with TRBD1. The CDR3 loop spans 14 amino acids. Germline V gene sequence: CDR1 LGHNA, CDR2 YSLEER. J was trimmed by 6 bases and V by 4 bases; bases with no gene match: 4. The CDR3 loop reads CASSRWTGGSEAFF. DNA of the CDR3: TGCGCCAGCAGCCGATGGACAGGGGGCTCTGAAGCTTTCTTT.

In its sample, this clone was seen once. The chain employs TRBV18 and TRBJ2-2; D possibly corresponds to TRBD1 (5 bases). Between the trimmed V and J ends, which lost 2 bases and 7 bases, there was a span of 11 bases. Germline loops: CDR1 KGHSH, CDR2 LQKENI. The CDR3 spans 14 residues. CDR3 DNA sequence: TGTGCCAGCTCACCAAGACAGTTTGGCGGGGAGCTGTTTTTT. The encoded protein is CASSPRQFGGELFF.